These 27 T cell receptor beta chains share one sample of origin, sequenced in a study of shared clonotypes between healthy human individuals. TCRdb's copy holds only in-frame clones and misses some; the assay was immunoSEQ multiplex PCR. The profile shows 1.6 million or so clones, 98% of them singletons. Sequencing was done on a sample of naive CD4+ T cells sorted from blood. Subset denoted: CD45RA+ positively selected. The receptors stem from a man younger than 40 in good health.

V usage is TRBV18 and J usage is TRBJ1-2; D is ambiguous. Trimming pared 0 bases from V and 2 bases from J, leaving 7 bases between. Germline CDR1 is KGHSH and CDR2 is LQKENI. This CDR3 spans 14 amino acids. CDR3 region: CASSPPSQNYGYTF. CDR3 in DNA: TGTGCCAGCTCACCACCGTCACAGAACTATGGCTACACCTTC.

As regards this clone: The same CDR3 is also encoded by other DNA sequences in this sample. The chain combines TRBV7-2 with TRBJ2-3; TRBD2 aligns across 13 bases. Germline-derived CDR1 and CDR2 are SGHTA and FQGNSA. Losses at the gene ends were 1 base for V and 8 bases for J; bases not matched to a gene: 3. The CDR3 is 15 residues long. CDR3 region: CASSLELAGGGTQYF. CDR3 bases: TGTGCCAGCAGCTTAGAACTAGCGGGAGGGGGTACGCAGTATTTT.

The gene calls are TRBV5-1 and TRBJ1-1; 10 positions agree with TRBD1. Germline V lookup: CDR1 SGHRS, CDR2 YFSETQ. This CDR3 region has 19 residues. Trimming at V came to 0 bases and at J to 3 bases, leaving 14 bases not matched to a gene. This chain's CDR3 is CASSLGMRRQGAFDTEAFF. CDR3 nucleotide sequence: TGCGCCAGCAGCTTGGGTATGAGGAGACAGGGGGCGTTCGACACTGAAGCTTTCTTT. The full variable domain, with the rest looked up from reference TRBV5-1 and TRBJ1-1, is KAGVTQTPRYLIKTRGQQVTLSCSPISGHRSVSWYQQTPGQGLQFLFEYFSETQRNKGNFPGRFSGRQFSNSRSEMNVSTLELGDSALYLCASSLGMRRQGAFDTEAFFGQGTRLTVV.

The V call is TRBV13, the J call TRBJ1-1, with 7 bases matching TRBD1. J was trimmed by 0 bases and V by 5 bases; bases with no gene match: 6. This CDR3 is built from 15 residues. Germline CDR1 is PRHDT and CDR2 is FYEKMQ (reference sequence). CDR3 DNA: TGTGCCAGCAGCCGTACAGGGGTGATGAACACTGAAGCTTTCTTT. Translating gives CASSRTGVMNTEAFF.

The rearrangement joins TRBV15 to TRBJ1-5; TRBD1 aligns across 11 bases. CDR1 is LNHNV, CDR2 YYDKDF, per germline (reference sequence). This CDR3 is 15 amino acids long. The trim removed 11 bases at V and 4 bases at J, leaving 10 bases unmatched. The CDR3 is CAPTGQGVVNQPQHF. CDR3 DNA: TGTGCCCCCACGGGACAGGGGGTGGTTAATCAGCCCCAGCATTTT.

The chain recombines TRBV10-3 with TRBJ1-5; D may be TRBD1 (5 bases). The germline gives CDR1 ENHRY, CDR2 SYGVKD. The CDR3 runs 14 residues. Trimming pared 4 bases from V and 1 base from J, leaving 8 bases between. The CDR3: CAISVQGSNQPQHF. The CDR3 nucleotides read TGTGCCATCAGTGTCCAGGGAAGCAATCAGCCCCAGCATTTT.

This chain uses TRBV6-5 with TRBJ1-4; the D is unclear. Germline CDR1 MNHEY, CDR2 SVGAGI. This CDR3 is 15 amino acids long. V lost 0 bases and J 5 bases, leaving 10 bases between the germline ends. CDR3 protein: CASSYSWVGNEKLFF. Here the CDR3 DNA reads TGTGCCAGCAGTTACTCGTGGGTCGGGAATGAAAAACTGTTTTTT.

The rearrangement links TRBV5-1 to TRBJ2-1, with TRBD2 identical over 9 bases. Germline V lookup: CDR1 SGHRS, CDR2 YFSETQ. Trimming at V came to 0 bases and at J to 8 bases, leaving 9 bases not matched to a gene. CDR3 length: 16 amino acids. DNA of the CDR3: TGCGCCAGCAGCTTGGCCCCCGGCGGGAGGGCTGATGAGCAGTTCTTC. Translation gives CASSLAPGGRADEQFF.

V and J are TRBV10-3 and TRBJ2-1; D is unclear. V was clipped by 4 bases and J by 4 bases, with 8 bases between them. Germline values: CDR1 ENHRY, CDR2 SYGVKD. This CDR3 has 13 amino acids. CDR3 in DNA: TGTGCCATCAGTGGGGTGCGATACAATGAGCAGTTCTTC. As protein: CAISGVRYNEQFF.

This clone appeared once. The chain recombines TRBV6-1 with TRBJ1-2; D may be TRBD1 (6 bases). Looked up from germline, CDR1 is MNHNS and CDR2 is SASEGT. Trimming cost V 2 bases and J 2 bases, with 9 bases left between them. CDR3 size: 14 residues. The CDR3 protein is CASSETDRNYGYTF. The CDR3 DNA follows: TGTGCCAGCAGTGAAACGGACAGAAACTATGGCTACACCTTC.

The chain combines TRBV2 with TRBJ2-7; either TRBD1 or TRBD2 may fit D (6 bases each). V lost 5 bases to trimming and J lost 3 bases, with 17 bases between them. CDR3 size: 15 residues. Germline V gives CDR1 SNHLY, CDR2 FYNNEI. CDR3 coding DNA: TGTGCCAGCAGTAAGTCAGGTGGAGGGGGCTACGAGCAGTACTTC. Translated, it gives CASSKSGGGGYEQYF.

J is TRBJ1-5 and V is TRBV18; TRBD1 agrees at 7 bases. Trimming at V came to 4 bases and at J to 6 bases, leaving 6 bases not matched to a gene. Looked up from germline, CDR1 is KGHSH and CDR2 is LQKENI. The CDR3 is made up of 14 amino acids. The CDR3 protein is CASSLLRGAQPQHF. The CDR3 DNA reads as TGTGCCAGCTCACTGCTCAGGGGGGCTCAGCCCCAGCATTTT.

As DNA, the CDR3 is TGTGCCAGCACGGTGCCCTACACTGAAGCTTTCTTT. It is translated as CASTVPYTEAFF. V usage is TRBV6-1 and J usage is TRBJ1-1, with D unresolved. Between the trimmed V and J ends, which lost 7 bases and 3 bases, there was a span of 9 bases. The germline gives CDR1 MNHNS, CDR2 SASEGT. This CDR3 is built from 12 residues.

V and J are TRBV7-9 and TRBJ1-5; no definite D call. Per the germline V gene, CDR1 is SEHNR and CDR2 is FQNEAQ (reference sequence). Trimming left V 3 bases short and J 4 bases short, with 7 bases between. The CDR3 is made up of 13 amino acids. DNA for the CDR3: TGTGCCAGCAGCTTCGGAACGAATCAGCCCCAGCATTTT. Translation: CASSFGTNQPQHF.

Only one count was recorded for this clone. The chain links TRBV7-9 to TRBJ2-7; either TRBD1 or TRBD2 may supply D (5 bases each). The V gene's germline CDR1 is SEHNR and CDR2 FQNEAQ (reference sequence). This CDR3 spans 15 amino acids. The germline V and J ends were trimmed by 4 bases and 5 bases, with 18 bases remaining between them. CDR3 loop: CASSSGTPRTHEQYF. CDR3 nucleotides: TGTGCCAGCAGCTCCGGGACCCCCAGGACCCACGAGCAGTACTTC.

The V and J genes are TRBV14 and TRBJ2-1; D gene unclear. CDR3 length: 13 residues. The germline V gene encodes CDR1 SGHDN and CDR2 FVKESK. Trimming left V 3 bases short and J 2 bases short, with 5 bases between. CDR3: CASSQGTYNEQFF. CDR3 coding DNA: TGTGCCAGCAGCCAGGGGACCTACAATGAGCAGTTCTTC.

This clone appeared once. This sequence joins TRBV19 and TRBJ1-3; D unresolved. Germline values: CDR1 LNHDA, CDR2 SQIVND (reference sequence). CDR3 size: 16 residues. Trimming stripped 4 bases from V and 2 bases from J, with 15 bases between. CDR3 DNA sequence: TGTGCCAGTAGTACAGACCTCAGAGAAACTGGAAACACCATATATTTT. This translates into CASSTDLRETGNTIYF.

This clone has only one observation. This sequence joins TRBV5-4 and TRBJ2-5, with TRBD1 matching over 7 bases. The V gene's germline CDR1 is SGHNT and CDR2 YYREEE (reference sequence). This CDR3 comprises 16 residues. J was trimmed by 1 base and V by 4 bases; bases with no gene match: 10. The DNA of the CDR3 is TGTGCCAGCAGCCTCCCCGGACAGGATTCCCAAGAGACCCAGTACTTC. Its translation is CASSLPGQDSQETQYF.

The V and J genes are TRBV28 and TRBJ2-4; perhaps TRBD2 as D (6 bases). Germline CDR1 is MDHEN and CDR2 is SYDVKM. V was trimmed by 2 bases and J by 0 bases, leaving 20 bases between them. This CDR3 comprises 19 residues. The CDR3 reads CASSLSTWRGTIAKNIQYF. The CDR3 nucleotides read TGTGCCAGCAGTTTAAGTACGTGGCGGGGAACTATAGCCAAAAACATTCAGTACTTC.

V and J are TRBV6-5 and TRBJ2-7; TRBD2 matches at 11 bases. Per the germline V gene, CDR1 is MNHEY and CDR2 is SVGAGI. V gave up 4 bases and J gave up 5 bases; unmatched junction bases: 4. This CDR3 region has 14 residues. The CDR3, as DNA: TGTGCCAGCAGTTTGGGACTAGCGGCAGACGAGCAGTACTTC. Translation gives CASSLGLAADEQYF.

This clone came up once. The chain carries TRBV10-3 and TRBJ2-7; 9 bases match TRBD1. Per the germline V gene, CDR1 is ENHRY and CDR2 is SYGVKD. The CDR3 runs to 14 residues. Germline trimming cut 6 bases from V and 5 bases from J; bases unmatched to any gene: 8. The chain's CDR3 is CAISPGTGIHEQYF. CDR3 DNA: TGTGCCATCAGCCCCGGGACAGGGATCCACGAGCAGTACTTC.

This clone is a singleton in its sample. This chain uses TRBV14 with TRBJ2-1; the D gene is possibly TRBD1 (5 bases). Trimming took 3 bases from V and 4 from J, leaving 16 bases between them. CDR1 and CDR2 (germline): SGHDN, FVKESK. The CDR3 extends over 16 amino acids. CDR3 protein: CASSHLLGLPYNEQFF. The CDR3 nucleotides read TGTGCCAGCAGCCACCTCTTGGGGCTACCTTACAATGAGCAGTTCTTC. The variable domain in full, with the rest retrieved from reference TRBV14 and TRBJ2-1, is EAGVTQFPSHSVIEKGQTVTLRCDPISGHDNLYWYRRVMGKEIKFLLHFVKESKQDESGMPNNRFLAERTGGTYSTLKVQPAELEDSGVYFCASSHLLGLPYNEQFFGPGTRLTVL.

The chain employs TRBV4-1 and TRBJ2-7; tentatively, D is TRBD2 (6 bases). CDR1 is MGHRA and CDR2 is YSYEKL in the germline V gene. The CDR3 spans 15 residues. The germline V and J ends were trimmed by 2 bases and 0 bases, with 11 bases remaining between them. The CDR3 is CASSQQLAPSYEQYF. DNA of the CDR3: TGCGCCAGCAGCCAACAACTAGCACCCTCCTACGAGCAGTACTTC.

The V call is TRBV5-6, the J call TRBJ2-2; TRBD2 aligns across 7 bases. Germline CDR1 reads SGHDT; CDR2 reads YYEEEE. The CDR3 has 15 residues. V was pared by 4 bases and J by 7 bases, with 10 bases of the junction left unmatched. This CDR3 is CASSRDYGDGGELFF. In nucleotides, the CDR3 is TGTGCCAGCAGCCGGGACTACGGAGATGGCGGGGAGCTGTTTTTT.

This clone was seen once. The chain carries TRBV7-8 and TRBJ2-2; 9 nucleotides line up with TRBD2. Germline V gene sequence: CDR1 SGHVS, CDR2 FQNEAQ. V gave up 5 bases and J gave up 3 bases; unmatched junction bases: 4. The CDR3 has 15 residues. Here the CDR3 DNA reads TGTGCCAGCAGCCCGCGGGAGGGAGACACCGGGGAGCTGTTTTTT. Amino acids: CASSPREGDTGELFF. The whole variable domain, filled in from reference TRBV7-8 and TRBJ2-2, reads GAGVSQSPRYKVAKRGQDVALRCDPISGHVSLFWYQQALGQGPEFLTYFQNEAQLDKSGLPSDRFFAERPEGSVSTLKIQRTQQEDSAVYLCASSPREGDTGELFFGEGSRLTVL.

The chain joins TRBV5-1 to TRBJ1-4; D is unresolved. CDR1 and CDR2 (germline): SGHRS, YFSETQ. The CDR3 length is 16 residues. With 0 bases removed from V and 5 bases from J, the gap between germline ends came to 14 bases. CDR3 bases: TGCGCCAGCAGCTTGGGTTCCCGGAGCCCCAATGAAAAACTGTTTTTT. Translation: CASSLGSRSPNEKLFF.

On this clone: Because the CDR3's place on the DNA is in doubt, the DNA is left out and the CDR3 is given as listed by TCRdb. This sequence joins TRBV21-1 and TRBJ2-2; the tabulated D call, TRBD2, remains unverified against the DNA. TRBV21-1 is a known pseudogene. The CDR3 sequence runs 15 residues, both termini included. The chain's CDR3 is CASSVVAGGSGELFF.